A selection of T cell receptor beta chains follows, all from one sample in a study of T cell repertoires in cytomegalovirus infection. These receptors lack a known antigen. TCRdb reprocessed the reads via MiXCR and lists one record per CDR3 protein. This sample has a few hundred thousand distinct CDR3 sequences, with about 33% found just once. The specimen was cultured PBMCs, collected from culture after CMV antigen stimulation. The source of these receptors is a human donor in good health (CMV status not recorded). Some clones in this sample may be carry-over from other donors' samples. Both conserved end residues are part of each CDR3. The order of the fields is J gene, D gene, V gene, clone size, CDR3 DNA, CDR3 protein. The D gene is left open where the match is weak. The listing skips clone size in some rows; elsewhere it reads once, few, many or a size class.

>TRBJ2-1|TRBD2|TRBV7-9|NA
TGTGCCAGCAGCCCCTCGGTCCCGGGACTAGCGTCGAGCTCCTACAATGAGCAGTTCTTC
CASSPSVPGLASSSYNEQFF
>TRBJ2-5|NA|TRBV11-1|NA
TGTGCCAGCAGCTTATCAAGGGGCCAAGAGACCCAGTACTTC
CASSLSRGQETQYF
>TRBJ2-2|TRBD2|TRBV7-4|once
TGTGCCAGCAGCTTATTAGCGGCTAGCGGTTCTAACACCGGGGAGCTGTTTTTT
CASSLLAASGSNTGELFF
>TRBJ1-1|NA|TRBV7-2|many
TGTGCCAGCAGCTTAACGGCACCTATGAACACTGAAGCTTTCTTT
CASSLTAPMNTEAFF
>TRBJ2-2|NA|TRBV7-2|NA
TGTGCCAGCAGCTTAAATCGCCTCAACACCGGGGAGCTGTTTTTT
CASSLNRLNTGELFF
>TRBJ1-6|NA|TRBV5-1|few
TGCGCCAGCAGCGCCGCAGTTAATTCACCCCTCCACTTT
CASSAAVNSPLHF
>TRBJ2-3|TRBD1|TRBV7-2|many
TGTGCCAGCAGCTCACAGGGGTATACGCAGTATTTT
CASSSQGYTQYF
>TRBJ2-5|TRBD1|TRBV11-3|few
TGTGCCAGCAGCTTAGATTGGGACCGGGACAGGGTAACGGAGACCCAGTACTTC
CASSLDWDRDRVTETQYF
>TRBJ1-4|TRBD1|TRBV19|few
TGTGCCAGTAGTATCGGGGACAGGGGGAACGCTAATGAAAAACTGTTTTTT
CASSIGDRGNANEKLFF
>TRBJ2-1|TRBD2|TRBV7-9|NA
TGTGCCAGCAGCCGTGCTAGCGGGAGTATCGATGAGCAGTTCTTC
CASSRASGSIDEQFF
>TRBJ2-3|NA|TRBV6-1|NA
TGTTCCAGCAGTTTACTAGGAAAGTACACAGATACGCAGTATTTT
CSSSLLGKYTDTQYF
>TRBJ2-2|TRBD1|TRBV12-3/TRBV12-4|few
TGTGCCAGCAGCCCAGGACAGGGGGTTGAAGGGGAGCTGTTTTTT
CASSPGQGVEGELFF
>TRBJ1-6|NA|TRBV19|NA
TGTGCCAGTACCCCTACGGTGGGAAATTCACCCCTCCACTTT
CASTPTVGNSPLHF
>TRBJ2-7|NA|TRBV5-3|few
TGTGCCAGCAGCTTAGATACGGGGAACTACGAGCAGTACTTC
CASSLDTGNYEQYF
>TRBJ2-2|NA|TRBV5-1|few
TGCGCCAGCAGCTCGTCGAGGCCGAACACCGGGGAGCTGTTTTTT
CASSSSRPNTGELFF
>TRBJ2-1|TRBD2|TRBV11-3|NA
TGTGCCAGCAGCTTAGATGGCGGGGGGACCTACAATGAGCAGTTCTTC
CASSLDGGGTYNEQFF
>TRBJ2-7|TRBD2|TRBV12-3/TRBV12-4|NA
TGTGCCAGCAGCCCCGGGACTAGCGGGAGATCTTACGAGCAGTACTTC
CASSPGTSGRSYEQYF
>TRBJ2-7|NA|TRBV28|few
TGTGCCAGCAGTTTTCCCCCCGGGAGTCCCTACGAGCAGTACTTC
CASSFPPGSPYEQYF
>TRBJ1-1|NA|TRBV7-2|few
TGTGCCAGCAACCGCAGGGGCAACACTGAAGCTTTCTTT
CASNRRGNTEAFF
>TRBJ1-1|NA|TRBV4-3|few
TGCGCCAGCAGCCAAGAGGGTTTCGGGACGTTCCTCCAGGGGACGAACACTGAAGCTTTCTTT
CASSQEGFGTFLQGTNTEAFF
>TRBJ2-1|TRBD2|TRBV19|NA
TGTGCCAGTAGTATAGATCTGGCTAGCGGGAGTTATGATGAGCAGTTCTTC
CASSIDLASGSYDEQFF
>TRBJ2-1|TRBD2|TRBV6-2/TRBV6-3|NA
TGTGCCAGCAGTTACTGGACTAGCGGGAGGAATGAGCAGTTCTTC
CASSYWTSGRNEQFF
>TRBJ2-5|NA|TRBV6-2/TRBV6-3|NA
TGTGCCAGCAGGGAGACTAGTTCAGGAGAGACCCAGTACTTC
CASRETSSGETQYF
>TRBJ2-3|TRBD2|TRBV7-9|NA
TGTGCCAGCGCAGCAGCTAGCGGGAGTTTGACGCAGTATTTT
CASAAASGSLTQYF
>TRBJ2-1|NA|TRBV14|NA
TGTGCCAGCAGCCAAGGACGGACGACCTACAATGAGCAGTTCTTC
CASSQGRTTYNEQFF
>TRBJ2-2|NA|TRBV5-1|many
TGCGCCAGCAGCTTGGACCCCGGGACACTTACGAACACCGGGGAGCTGTTTTTT
CASSLDPGTLTNTGELFF
>TRBJ2-3|TRBD1|TRBV6-1|few
TGTGCCAGCAGCGAATTCTGGACAGGACTGCTCGATACGCAGTATTTT
CASSEFWTGLLDTQYF
>TRBJ1-2|NA|TRBV6-5|NA
TGTGCCAGCAGTTACGGTTCCGGAGGCTACACCTTC
CASSYGSGGYTF
>TRBJ1-6|TRBD1|TRBV6-5|NA
TGTGCCAGCAGTTACGGGACAGGGGGACCAAGCTCCTATAATTCACCCCTCCACTTT
CASSYGTGGPSSYNSPLHF
>TRBJ2-7|TRBD1|TRBV27|NA
TGTGCCAGCAGTTTAGAGCCCTCCGGGACAGGGAATGAGCAGTACTTC
CASSLEPSGTGNEQYF
>TRBJ1-3|NA|TRBV2|NA
TGTGCCAGCAGTGGACAGGTCGGAAACACCATATATTTT
CASSGQVGNTIYF
>TRBJ2-3|NA|TRBV20-1|NA
TGCAGTGCCGCCAGGAGGGGTAACACAGATACGCAGTATTTT
CSAARRGNTDTQYF
>TRBJ2-3|NA|TRBV6-2/TRBV6-3|NA
TGTGCCAGCAGTTACTTGGGGAACCCGGGATTTGATACGCAGTATTTT
CASSYLGNPGFDTQYF
>TRBJ2-2|NA|TRBV7-9|few
TGTGCCAGCAGCCTAACTACGACCTCCCCGAACACCGGGGAGCTGTTTTTT
CASSLTTTSPNTGELFF
>TRBJ1-5|NA|TRBV7-9|NA
TGTGCCAGCAGCTTTGGGGGAAACAATCAGCCCCAGCATTTT
CASSFGGNNQPQHF
>TRBJ2-7|TRBD2|TRBV7-3|few
TGTGCCAGCAGCCTAAAACTAGCGGGAGATGGAGAGCAGTACTTC
CASSLKLAGDGEQYF
>TRBJ2-1|TRBD2|TRBV29-1|NA
TGCAGCGCTCGGCGGGAGGGCAATGAGCAGTTCTTC
CSARREGNEQFF
>TRBJ1-6|TRBD1|TRBV27|NA
TGTGCCAGCAGTTGGAGAAGGGGGACAGGGCAATCACCCCTCCACTTT
CASSWRRGTGQSPLHF
>TRBJ2-1|TRBD2|TRBV12-3/TRBV12-4|few
TGTGCCAGCAGCCGCAGCGGGAATCCCTACAATGAGCAGTTCTTC
CASSRSGNPYNEQFF
>TRBJ2-3|NA|TRBV20-1|NA
TGCAGTGCTGTCCGCCCGGGCACAGATACGCAGTATTTT
CSAVRPGTDTQYF
>TRBJ2-7|NA|TRBV29-1|NA
TGCAGCGTTGATCGCGACTACGAGCAGTACTTC
CSVDRDYEQYF
>TRBJ2-1|TRBD2|TRBV11-2|NA
TGTGCCAGCCGACTAGCGGATGACGGGTACAATGAGCAGTTCTTC
CASRLADDGYNEQFF
>TRBJ2-1|TRBD2|TRBV7-6|many
TGTGCCAGCAGCTCGGTCCTGGGGGGAGGGAATGAGCAGTTCTTC
CASSSVLGGGNEQFF
>TRBJ1-3|NA|TRBV18|few
TGTGCCAGCTCACCACCGATCAGAAACACCATATATTTT
CASSPPIRNTIYF
>TRBJ2-3|NA|TRBV7-2|few
TGTGCCAGCAGCCGGATGGTCGGCACAGATACGCAGTATTTT
CASSRMVGTDTQYF
>TRBJ2-1|TRBD2|TRBV19|few
TGTGCCAGTAGTATCCGGGGGGGAGTGTCCTACAATGAGCAGTTCTTC
CASSIRGGVSYNEQFF
>TRBJ2-7|TRBD1|TRBV6-1|NA
TGTGCCAGCAGTAAACGGACAGGAAGCGTCTACGAGCAGTACTTC
CASSKRTGSVYEQYF
>TRBJ2-7|NA|TRBV7-2|NA
TGTGCCAGCAGCTTAGTGCCAGGGCCTTTCTACGAGCAGTACTTC
CASSLVPGPFYEQYF
>TRBJ2-3|NA|TRBV12-3/TRBV12-4|few
TGTGCCAGCAGTTTAATAGGGGACATCGGAACCGATACGCAGTATTTT
CASSLIGDIGTDTQYF
>TRBJ1-2|NA|TRBV24-1|once
TGTGCCACCAGTGAAAACGGGGGCTACACCTTC
CATSENGGYTF
>TRBJ1-3|NA|TRBV7-2|many
TGTGCCAGCAGCTTAAGGCAAGGCTCTGGAAACACCATATATTTT
CASSLRQGSGNTIYF
>TRBJ1-1|NA|TRBV6-6|NA
TGTGCCAGCAGTTACTCGAGGGGTGGGGGTCCCATGAACACTGAAGCTTTCTTT
CASSYSRGGGPMNTEAFF
>TRBJ2-7|TRBD2|TRBV5-4|NA
TGTGCCAGCAGCTTGGGCCAGCGGGACTACGAGCAGTACTTC
CASSLGQRDYEQYF
>TRBJ2-1|NA|TRBV4-3|few
TGCGCCAGCAGCCAAGGAGGGCGGAATGAGCAGTTCTTC
CASSQGGRNEQFF
>TRBJ1-1|TRBD1|TRBV7-8|many
TGTGCCAGCAGCTTACGCCCCCCCCGGGACAGGGGGATACACACTGAAGCTTTCTTT
CASSLRPPRDRGIHTEAFF